The source of this T cell receptor (beta chain) is a study of molecular identifiers for immune sequencing clone quantification. Study-wide points: Among effectors, clones above 20 RNA copies held over 98% of molecules; among naive cells, under 1%. Reportedly, one cell's Jurkat TCR RNA was detected within 1,100,000 naive CD8 cells.

V lost 7 bases to trimming and J lost 3 bases; unmatched junction nucleotides: 11. This CDR3 contains 18 residues. This clonotype was counted only a few times. Its specificity is not known. Listed TCR primers, together with previously described methods, were used for the bulk TCR libraries. TCRdb processed the PCR reads anew with MiXCR; each CDR3 protein has one entry. The repertoire holds 85,000 to 90,000 distinct CDR3 sequences, with under 20% as singletons. The clonotype was recovered from a human donor in good health. Some libraries in this study had Jurkat cell RNA spiked in. The chain has TRBV12-3 or TRBV12-4 and TRBJ2-2; 13 bases are a match to TRBD2. Sequencing used naive CD8+ T cells from blood, with Jurkat cell RNA spiked in. The subset is: FACS-sorted CD8+CD4-CCR7+CD45RA+ naive T cells. In DNA form, the CDR3 reads TGTGCCAGCAAGCCGGGACTAGCGGGGCCTCTGGACACCGGGGAGCTGTTTTTT. Its protein product is CASKPGLAGPLDTGELFF.